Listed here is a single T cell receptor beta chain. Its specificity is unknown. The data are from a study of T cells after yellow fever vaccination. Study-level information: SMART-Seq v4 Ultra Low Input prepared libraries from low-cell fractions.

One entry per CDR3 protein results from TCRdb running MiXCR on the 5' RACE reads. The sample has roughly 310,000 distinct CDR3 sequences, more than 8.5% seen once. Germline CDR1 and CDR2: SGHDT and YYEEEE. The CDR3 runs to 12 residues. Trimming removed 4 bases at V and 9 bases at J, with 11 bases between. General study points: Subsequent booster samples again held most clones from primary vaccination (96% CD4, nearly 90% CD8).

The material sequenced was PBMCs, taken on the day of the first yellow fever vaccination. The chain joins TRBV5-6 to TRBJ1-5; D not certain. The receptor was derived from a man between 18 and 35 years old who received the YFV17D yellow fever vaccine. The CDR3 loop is CASSRGWGPQHF. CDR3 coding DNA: TGTGCCAGCAGCCGAGGCTGGGGGCCCCAGCATTTT. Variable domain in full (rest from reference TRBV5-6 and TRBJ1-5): DAGVTQSPTHLIKTRGQQVTLRCSPKSGHDTVSWYQQALGQGPQFIFQYYEEEERQRGNFPDRFSGHQFPNYSSELNVNALLLGDSALYLCASSRGWGPQHFGDGTRLSIL.